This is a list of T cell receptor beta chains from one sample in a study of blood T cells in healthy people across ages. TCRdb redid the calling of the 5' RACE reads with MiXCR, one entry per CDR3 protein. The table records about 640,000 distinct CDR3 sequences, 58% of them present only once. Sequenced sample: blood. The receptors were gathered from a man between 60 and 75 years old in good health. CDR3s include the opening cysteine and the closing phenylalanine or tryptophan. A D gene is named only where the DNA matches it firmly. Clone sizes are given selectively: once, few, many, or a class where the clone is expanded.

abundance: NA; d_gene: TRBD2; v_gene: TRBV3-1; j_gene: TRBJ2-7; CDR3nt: TGTGCCAGCAGCCCGGACGGGGGGGGCGACAAGCAGTACTTC; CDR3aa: CASSPDGGGDKQYF
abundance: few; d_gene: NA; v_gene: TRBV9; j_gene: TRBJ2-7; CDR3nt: TGTGCCAGCAGCGGAGTGGGCAGCTCCTCCTACGAGCAGTACTTC; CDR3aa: CASSGVGSSSYEQYF
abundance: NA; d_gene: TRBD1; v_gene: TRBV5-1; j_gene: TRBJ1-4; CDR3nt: TGCGCCAGCAGCCGGGGACAGGGGCAAACTAATGAAAAACTGTTTTTT; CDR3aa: CASSRGQGQTNEKLFF
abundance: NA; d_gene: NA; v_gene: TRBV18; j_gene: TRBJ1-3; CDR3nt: TGTGCCAGCTCACCCCAAGACCCACCTGGAAACACCATATATTTT; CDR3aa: CASSPQDPPGNTIYF
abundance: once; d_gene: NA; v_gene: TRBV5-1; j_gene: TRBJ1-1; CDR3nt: TGCGCCAGCAGCTTGGCCGGGCAGGGTGGCAGCAGAGCTTTCTTT; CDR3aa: CASSLAGQGGSRAFF
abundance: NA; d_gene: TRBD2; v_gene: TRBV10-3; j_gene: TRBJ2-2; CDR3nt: TGTGCCATCAGTGAGTCAAGGCTAGCGGGGGGGCCGAGCACCGGGGAGCTGTTTTTT; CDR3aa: CAISESRLAGGPSTGELFF
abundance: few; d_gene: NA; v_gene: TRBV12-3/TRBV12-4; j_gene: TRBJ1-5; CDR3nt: TGTGCCAGCACCCTGGGGAATCAGCCCCAGCATTTT; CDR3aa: CASTLGNQPQHF
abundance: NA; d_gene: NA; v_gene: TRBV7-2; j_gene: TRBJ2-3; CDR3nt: TGTGCCAGCAGCTCTCCGACCTCGGGCCCAGATACGCAGTATTTT; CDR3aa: CASSSPTSGPDTQYF
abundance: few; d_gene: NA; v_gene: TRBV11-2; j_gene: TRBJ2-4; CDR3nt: TGTGCCAGCAGCTTAGGTCCAGATCCACTAGCCAAAAACATTCAGTACTTC; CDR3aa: CASSLGPDPLAKNIQYF
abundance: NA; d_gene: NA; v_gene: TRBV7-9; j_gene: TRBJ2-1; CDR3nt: TGTGCCAGCAGCTTAGGAGGACGGGGAGAGACCCAGTTCTTC; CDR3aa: CASSLGGRGETQFF
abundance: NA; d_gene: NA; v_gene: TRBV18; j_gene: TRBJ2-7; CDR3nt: TGTGCCAGCTCACCACCGAACGAAAACGAGCAGTACTTC; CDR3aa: CASSPPNENEQYF
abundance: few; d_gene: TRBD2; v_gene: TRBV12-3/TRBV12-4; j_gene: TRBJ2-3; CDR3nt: TGTGCCAGCAGTCCCGGGACTAGCGGGGGAGATACGCAGTATTTT; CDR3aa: CASSPGTSGGDTQYF
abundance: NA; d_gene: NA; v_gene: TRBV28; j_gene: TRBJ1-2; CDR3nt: TGTGCCAGCAGTCCATCCCAGGGACAATTAAACTATGGCTACACCTTC; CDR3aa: CASSPSQGQLNYGYTF
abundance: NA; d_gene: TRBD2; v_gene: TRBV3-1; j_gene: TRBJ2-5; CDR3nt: TGTGCCAGCAGCCAAGACCCTCCGGGGGGGCAAGAGACCCAGTACTTC; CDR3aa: CASSQDPPGGQETQYF
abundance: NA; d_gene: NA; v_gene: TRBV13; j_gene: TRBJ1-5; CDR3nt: TGTGCCAGCAGCTTGGGGGGACCGAATCAGCCCCAGCATTTT; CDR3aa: CASSLGGPNQPQHF
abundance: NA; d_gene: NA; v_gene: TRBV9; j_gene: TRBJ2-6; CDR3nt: TGTGCCAGCAGCGGACAGGACTCTGGGGCCAACGCCCTGACTTTC; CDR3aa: CASSGQDSGANALTF
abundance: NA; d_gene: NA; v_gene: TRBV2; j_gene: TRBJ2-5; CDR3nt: TGTGCCAGCAGTGGGAATAGGCTACAAGAGACCCAGTACTTC; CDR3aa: CASSGNRLQETQYF
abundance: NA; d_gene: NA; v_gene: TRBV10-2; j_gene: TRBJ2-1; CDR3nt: TGCGCCAGCAGTGTCCCCGTACTAACGCCAAAACCCGACAATGAGCAGTTCTTC; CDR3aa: CASSVPVLTPKPDNEQFF
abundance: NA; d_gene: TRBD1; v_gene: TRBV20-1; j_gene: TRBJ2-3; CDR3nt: TGCAGTGCGCCCGGGACAGTGTCGGATACGCAGTATTTT; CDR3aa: CSAPGTVSDTQYF
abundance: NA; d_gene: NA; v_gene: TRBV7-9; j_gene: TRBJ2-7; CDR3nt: TGTGCCAGCAGCACTCCGTGGGCGGAGCAGTACTTC; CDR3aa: CASSTPWAEQYF
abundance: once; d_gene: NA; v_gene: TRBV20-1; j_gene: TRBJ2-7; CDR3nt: TGCAGTGCTAGAGAAGTGGCGGGGGCCCAGTACTTC; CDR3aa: CSAREVAGAQYF
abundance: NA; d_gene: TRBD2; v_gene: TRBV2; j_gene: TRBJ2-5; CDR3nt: TGTGCCAGCACTGGTGCTAGCGGGGGCCAAGAGACCCAGTACTTC; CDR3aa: CASTGASGGQETQYF
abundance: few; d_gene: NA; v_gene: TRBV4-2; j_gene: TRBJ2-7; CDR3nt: TGTGCCAGCAGCCAAGGGGTTAGGGGAGACAATGAGCAGTACTTC; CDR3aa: CASSQGVRGDNEQYF
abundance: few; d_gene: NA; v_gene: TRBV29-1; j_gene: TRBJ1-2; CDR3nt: TGCAGCGTTGAAAGGGGAGTTAACTATGGCTACACCTTC; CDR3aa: CSVERGVNYGYTF
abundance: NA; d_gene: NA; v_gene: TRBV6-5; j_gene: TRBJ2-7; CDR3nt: TGTGCCAGCAGTTACTCGATCTCAGGTCCTACCTACGAGCAGTACTTC; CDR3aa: CASSYSISGPTYEQYF
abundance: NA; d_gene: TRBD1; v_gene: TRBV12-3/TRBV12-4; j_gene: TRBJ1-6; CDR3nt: TGTGCCAGCGGGAGGGATCAGGGGGTAGATTCATCCCTCCACTTT; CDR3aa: CASGRDQGVDSSLHF
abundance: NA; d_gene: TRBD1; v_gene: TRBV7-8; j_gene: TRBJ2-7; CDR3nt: TGTGCCAGCAGTTACCACCCCGGGACAGGGGCCCACGAGCAGTACTTC; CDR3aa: CASSYHPGTGAHEQYF
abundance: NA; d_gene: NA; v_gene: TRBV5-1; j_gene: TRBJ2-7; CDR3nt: TGCGCCAGCAGCTTCGAGACAGGAGGTTCCTACGAGCAGTACTTC; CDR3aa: CASSFETGGSYEQYF
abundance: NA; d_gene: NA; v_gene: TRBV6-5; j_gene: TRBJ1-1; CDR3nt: TGTGCCAGCACCAATAGGGGCGGGCACACGGAAGCTTTCTTT; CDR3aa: CASTNRGGHTEAFF
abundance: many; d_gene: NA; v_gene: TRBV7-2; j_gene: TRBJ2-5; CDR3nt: TGCGCCAGCAGCTTCCAGGGGGGCCAAGAGACCCAGTACTTC; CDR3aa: CASSFQGGQETQYF
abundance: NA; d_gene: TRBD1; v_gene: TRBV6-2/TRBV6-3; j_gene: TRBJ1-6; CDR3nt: TGTGCCAGCACCCAGGGGCAGGGGGCAGCGTCCAATTCACCCCTCCACTTT; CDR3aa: CASTQGQGAASNSPLHF
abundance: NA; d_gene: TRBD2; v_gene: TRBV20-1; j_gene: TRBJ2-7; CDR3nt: TGCAGTGCTGACGGGACTAGCGGGGACTACGAGCAGTACTTC; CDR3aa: CSADGTSGDYEQYF
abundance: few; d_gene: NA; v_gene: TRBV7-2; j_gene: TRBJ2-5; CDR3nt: TGTGCCAGCAACAATCGGGGAGAGACCCAGTACTTC; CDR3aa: CASNNRGETQYF
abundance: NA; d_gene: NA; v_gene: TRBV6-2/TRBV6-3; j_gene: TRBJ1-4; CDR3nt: TGTGCCAGCAGTTACCGACACCAAAGTGGGGAAAAACTGTTTTTT; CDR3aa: CASSYRHQSGEKLFF
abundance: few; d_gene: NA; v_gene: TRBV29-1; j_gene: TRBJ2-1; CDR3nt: TGCAGCGTCACAGGGTACAATGAGCAGTTCTTC; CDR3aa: CSVTGYNEQFF
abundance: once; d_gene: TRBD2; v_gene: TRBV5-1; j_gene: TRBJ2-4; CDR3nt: TGCGCCAGCAGCGAGGGACTAGCGGAAAACATTCAGTACTTC; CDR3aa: CASSEGLAENIQYF
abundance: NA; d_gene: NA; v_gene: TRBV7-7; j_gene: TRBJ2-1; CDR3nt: TGTGCCAGCAGCTTAGCGCTCGACAGATACAATGAGCAGTTCTTC; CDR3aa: CASSLALDRYNEQFF
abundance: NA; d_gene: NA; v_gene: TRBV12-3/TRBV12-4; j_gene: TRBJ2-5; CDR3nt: TGTGCCAGCAGTTTCCCCCCACGGGGCAATGAGCAGTACTTC; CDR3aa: CASSFPPRGNEQYF
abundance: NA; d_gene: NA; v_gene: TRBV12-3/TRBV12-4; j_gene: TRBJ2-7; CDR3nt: TGTGCCAGCAGTTTGGAAAGGAGCCTGTACGAGCAGTACTTC; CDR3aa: CASSLERSLYEQYF
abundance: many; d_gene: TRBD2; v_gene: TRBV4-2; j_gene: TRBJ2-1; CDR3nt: TGTGCCAGCAGCCAAACTAGCGGGGGGGCCGATGAGCAGTTCTTC; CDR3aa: CASSQTSGGADEQFF
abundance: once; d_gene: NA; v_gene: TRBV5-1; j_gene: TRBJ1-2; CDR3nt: TGCGCCAGCAGCGCGGAGGCTTCGGGTGGCTACACCTTC; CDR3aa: CASSAEASGGYTF
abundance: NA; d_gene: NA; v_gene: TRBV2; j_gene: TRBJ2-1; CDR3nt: TGTGCCAGCATTAAGGACGGAAACAATGAGCAGTTCTTC; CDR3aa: CASIKDGNNEQFF
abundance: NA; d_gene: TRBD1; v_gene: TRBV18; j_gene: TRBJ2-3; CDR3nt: TGTGCCAGCTCAAGGAGACAGGGCGCAGATACGCAGTATTTT; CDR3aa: CASSRRQGADTQYF
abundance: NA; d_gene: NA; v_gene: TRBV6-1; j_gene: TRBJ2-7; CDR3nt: TGTGCCAGCAGTGAATCGGGACATGTGAGTAACGAGCAGTACTTC; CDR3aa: CASSESGHVSNEQYF
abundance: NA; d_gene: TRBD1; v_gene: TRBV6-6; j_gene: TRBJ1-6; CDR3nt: TGTGCCAGCAGCCAACCGGGACAGGGGAATTCACCCCTCCACTTT; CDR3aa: CASSQPGQGNSPLHF
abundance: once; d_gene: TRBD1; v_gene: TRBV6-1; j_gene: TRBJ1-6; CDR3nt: TGTGCCAGCAGTGATCGGACAGGGTATTCACCCCTCCACTTT; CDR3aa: CASSDRTGYSPLHF
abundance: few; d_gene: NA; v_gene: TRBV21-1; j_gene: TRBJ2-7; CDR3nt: TGTGCCAGCCGACAGGGCGTTCTCTACGAGCAGTACTTC; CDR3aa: CASRQGVLYEQYF
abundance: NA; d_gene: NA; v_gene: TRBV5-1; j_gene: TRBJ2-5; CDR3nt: TGCGCCAGCAGCTTGTCCCCCTCCGGGGCCCAAGAGACCCAGTACTTC; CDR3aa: CASSLSPSGAQETQYF
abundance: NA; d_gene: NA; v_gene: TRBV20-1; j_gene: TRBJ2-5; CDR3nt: TGCAGTGCTAGAGAGGGGGTGGAGACCCAGTACTTC; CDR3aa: CSAREGVETQYF
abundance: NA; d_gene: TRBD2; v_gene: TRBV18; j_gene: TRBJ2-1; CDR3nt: TGTGCCAGCTCACCTAGAGCGGGGGTCCCTTGGGGGCAGTTCTTC; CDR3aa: CASSPRAGVPWGQFF
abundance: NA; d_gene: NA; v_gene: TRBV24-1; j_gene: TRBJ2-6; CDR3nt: TGTGCCACCAGTGATTCAGTAAAGCCACTCTCTGGGGCCAACGTCCTGACTTTC; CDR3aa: CATSDSVKPLSGANVLTF